Sequencing of this T cell receptor (beta chain) was carried out in a study of T cells in localized non-small cell lung cancer. General study points: Uninvolved neighboring lung showed the greatest T cell clonality, exceeding tumor. Only one tumor region was sequenced, so heterogeneity remains possible. Researchers found a median around 50 of the top 100 tumor clones in adjacent lung.

Measured with immunoSEQ multiplex PCR; TCRdb has only the in-frame clones, and not every one. In the table there are around 2,600 clones, 25% to 30% of which are singletons. This CDR3 is built from 14 residues. In this sample, this clone turned up a few times. Its antigen is not identified. The V gene is TRBV7-5, the J gene TRBJ2-3; the D segment call TRBD2 is taken from the table without a DNA check. TRBV7-5 is annotated as a pseudogene. The sequenced sample was lung tumor tissue, obtained before any cancer treatment. The receptor was isolated from a male donor aged 60 or older with stage II squamous cell lung carcinoma. The CDR3 spells CASSPGGSTDTQYF. CDR3 coding DNA: TGTGCCAGCAGCCCGGGGGGGAGCACAGATACGCAGTATTTT.